The source of this TCR beta chain is a study of OX40 agonist ivuxolimab in advanced cancers. Broader study findings: On average, CD8+ T cells had more expanded clones than CD4+. With doses of 0.1 to 3.0 mg/kg, CD4+ and CD8+ blood T cells had undergone clonal expansion by week 6.

TCRdb's copy holds only in-frame clones and misses some; the assay was immunoSEQ multiplex PCR. The sample has about 95,000 clones, about 85% seen once. The germline V gene encodes CDR1 SGHAT and CDR2 FQNNGV. The CDR3 totals 14 residues. Trimming took off 9 bases at V and 7 bases at J, with 21 bases between the two ends. On this clone itself: Its cognate antigen is unknown.

The chain uses TRBV11-2 and TRBJ1-2; maybe TRBD1 (5 bases). The sample in question was CD4+ or CD8+ T cells sorted from blood, obtained in a trial of the OX40 agonist ivuxolimab. The sequence came from an adult with an advanced solid tumor such as melanoma, head and neck, liver or kidney cancer. The CDR3 loop is CASAANRGARGYTF. The CDR3 coding sequence is TGTGCCAGTGCTGCCAATCGGGGCGCCCGTGGCTACACCTTC.